The 25 T cell receptor beta chains below come from one sample, sequenced in a study of T-cell reconstitution after alpha-beta-depleted transplantation in children (dated by TCRdb to about 2016). The protocol used for the library was PCR. The instrument given in TCRdb is Illumina HiSeq 2500. TCR library preparation used molecular barcoding, with unique molecular identifiers applied to normalize quantification of the TCRbeta repertoire. In-frame beta chains were kept once TCRdb had trimmed the public reads at Q25 with fastp and called clones with MiXCR. Each CDR3 protein appears once, grouped with its most common genes and DNA. Counted in this sample were about 640,000 distinct CDR3 sequences; 16% of them appeared once. The ten largest clones add up to approximately 1.1% of the sample. This specimen consisted of PBMCs from the stem cell graft donor, obtained from the stem cell graft. All receptors derive from a human donor who donated a stem cell graft to a child with acute myeloid leukemia.

The chain is built from TRBV14 and TRBJ1-1, with D unclear. The germline CDR1 and CDR2 sequences are SGHDN and FVKESK. Trimming left V 2 bases short and J 3 bases short, with 10 bases between. This CDR3 has 14 residues. The CDR3 here is CASSQHRRDTEAFF. The CDR3 DNA reads as TGTGCCAGCAGCCAACACAGAAGGGACACTGAAGCTTTCTTT.

This clonotype has at least ten counts. The V and J genes are TRBV12-3 or TRBV12-4 and TRBJ1-1; possibly TRBD1 for D (5 bases). Between the trimmed V and J ends, which lost 1 base and 5 bases, there was a span of 8 bases. The CDR3 runs to 13 residues. CDR3 bases: TGTGCCAGCAGTTTAGGGGGGACGACTGAAGCTTTCTTT. Amino acid sequence: CASSLGGTTEAFF.

In this sample, this clonotype turned up many times. This chain links TRBV10-3 with TRBJ2-1; D is undetermined. The CDR3 covers 14 residues. The germline V gene encodes CDR1 ENHRY and CDR2 SYGVKD. V lost 4 bases and J lost 5, with 12 bases in between. The CDR3 region has the DNA TGTGCCATCAGTGGTTTCGACCCCGACAATGAGCAGTTCTTC. The encoded protein is CAISGFDPDNEQFF.

This clonotype showed up just a few times. The chain combines TRBV20-1 with TRBJ1-2, with a weak D call TRBD1 (6 bases). Germline CDR1 DFQATT, CDR2 SNEGSKA (reference sequence). The length of the CDR3 is 12 residues. Trimming cost V 7 bases and J 7 bases, with 16 bases left between them. CDR3 protein: CSVSRGGGGYTF. For the CDR3, the DNA is TGCAGTGTATCGCGGGGAGGGGGTGGCTACACCTTC.

This clonotype was seen a handful of times. The chain employs TRBV6-2 or TRBV6-3 and TRBJ2-3; the match to TRBD2 covers 8 bases. This CDR3 region has 15 residues. V dropped 5 bases and J dropped 5; count of bases not matched to a gene: 9. The germline CDR1 and CDR2 sequences are MNHEY and SVGEGT. The CDR3: CASSPHFAGGDTQYF. CDR3 nucleotides: TGTGCCAGCAGTCCCCACTTTGCGGGGGGAGATACGCAGTATTTT.

This clonotype was seen repeatedly, ten times or more. This chain uses TRBV29-1 with TRBJ2-5; a possible D gene is TRBD2 (5 bases). V dropped 5 bases and J dropped 1 base, with 17 bases sitting between them. Looked up from germline, CDR1 is SQVTM and CDR2 is ANQGSEA. The CDR3 has 15 amino acids. The CDR3 region is CSVKMQLVPQETQYF. Here the CDR3 DNA reads TGCAGCGTTAAAATGCAACTAGTACCCCAAGAGACCCAGTACTTC. The full variable domain, in which reference TRBV29-1 and TRBJ2-5 provide the parts outside the CDR3, is SAVISQKPSRDICQRGTSLTIQCQVDSQVTMMFWYRQQPGQSLTLIATANQGSEATYESGFVIDKFPISRPNLTFSTLTVSNMSPEDSSIYLCSVKMQLVPQETQYFGPGTRLLVL.

Ten or more counts support this clonotype. The V call is TRBV20-1, the J call TRBJ2-7, with D possibly matching TRBD2 (5 bases). The CDR3 runs to 14 residues. Germline assignment: CDR1 DFQATT and CDR2 SNEGSKA (reference sequence). Trimming took off 6 bases at V and 3 bases at J, with 18 bases between the two ends. This chain's CDR3 is CSAEKRATNYEQYF. DNA for the CDR3: TGCAGTGCAGAGAAGAGGGCGACTAACTACGAGCAGTACTTC.

Only a few counts were recorded for this clonotype. The V call is TRBV4-3, the J call TRBJ2-7; D is uncertain. The CDR3 is 15 amino acids. Germline assignment: CDR1 LGHNA and CDR2 YSLEER. The V end lost 0 bases, the J end lost 2 bases, and 11 bases lay between the germline ends. The CDR3 sequence is CASSQEIGLAYEQYF. In nucleotides, the CDR3 is TGCGCCAGCAGCCAAGAAATAGGGTTGGCCTACGAGCAGTACTTC.

There are many counts of this clonotype. V gene TRBV6-1 combines with J gene TRBJ1-5, with D possibly being TRBD1 (5 bases). Germline assignment: CDR1 MNHNS and CDR2 SASEGT. V lost 4 bases, J lost 2 bases, and 6 bases lay in between. CDR3 length: 13 amino acids. The CDR3 region has the DNA TGTGCCAGCAGTGTGGGACGCAATCAGCCCCAGCATTTT. This codes for CASSVGRNQPQHF.

This clonotype was observed many times. This sequence joins TRBV29-1 and TRBJ1-3; no definite D call. Germline loops: CDR1 SQVTM, CDR2 ANQGSEA. The CDR3 sequence is 13 residues long. Trimming took 3 bases from V and 3 from J, leaving 9 bases between them. The CDR3: CSVELSGGNTIYF. CDR3 bases: TGCAGCGTTGAGTTGTCTGGTGGAAACACCATATATTTT.

This clonotype turned up a few times. The chain links TRBV12-3 or TRBV12-4 to TRBJ1-2, with a possible D match to TRBD1 (6 bases). The V end lost 6 bases, the J end lost 4 bases, and 21 bases lay between the germline ends. The CDR3 is made up of 16 amino acids. CDR3 region: CASSPNPLGHSYGYTF. The CDR3 region has the DNA TGTGCCAGCAGCCCAAACCCCCTGGGACACAGCTATGGCTACACCTTC.

This clonotype was detected ten times or more. The genes are TRBV20-1 and TRBJ1-5; no clear D. Per germline, CDR1 DFQATT and CDR2 SNEGSKA (reference sequence). The V end was cut by 3 bases, the J end by 1 base, with 7 bases between. The CDR3 runs 13 residues. CDR3 nucleotide sequence: TGCAGTGCTAGGACGGGGAGCAATCAGCCCCAGCATTTT. Translating it yields CSARTGSNQPQHF.

This clonotype has only a few counts. The chain joins TRBV7-3 to TRBJ2-3, with TRBD2 matching 8 bases. Trimming cost V 2 bases and J 6 bases; bases outside gene matches: 10. This CDR3 has 16 residues. Germline CDR1 and CDR2: SGHTA and FQGTGA. In DNA form, the CDR3 reads TGTGCCAGCAGCTTAGACGGTCGGCGGGGGGCCGATACGCAGTATTTT. It specifies CASSLDGRRGADTQYF.

The chain couples TRBV4-1 to TRBJ1-5; TRBD1 agrees at 7 bases. Trimming at V came to 2 bases and at J to 4 bases, leaving 23 bases not matched to a gene. CDR3 length: 21 residues. CDR1 and CDR2 (germline): MGHRA, YSYEKL. CDR3 region: CASSQWPILLTGSHFNQPQHF. CDR3 nucleotides: TGCGCCAGCAGCCAATGGCCCATCCTCTTGACAGGGTCCCATTTTAATCAGCCCCAGCATTTT.

This clonotype was found a few times. The chain recombines TRBV7-2 with TRBJ1-5; D might be TRBD1 (5 bases). The germline CDR1 and CDR2 sequences are SGHTA and FQGNSA. The CDR3 is 15 amino acids. With 5 bases removed from V and 1 base from J, the gap between germline ends came to 12 bases. In DNA, the CDR3 is TGTGCCAGCAGCATCGGCGGGGGAAGCAATCAGCCCCAGCATTTT. Protein sequence: CASSIGGGSNQPQHF.

This clonotype appeared many times. The chain uses TRBV7-3 and TRBJ1-2; TRBD1 might be the D (5 bases). In germline, CDR1 is SGHTA, CDR2 FQGTGA. V was pared by 5 bases and J by 5 bases, with 15 bases between. The CDR3 spans 14 residues. CDR3 loop: CASSLGPGTYGYTF. CDR3 bases: TGTGCCAGCAGCCTGGGCCCTGGGACGTATGGCTACACCTTC. Drawing the rest from reference TRBV7-3 and TRBJ1-2, the complete variable domain is GAGVSQTPSNKVTEKGKYVELRCDPISGHTALYWYRQSLGQGPEFLIYFQGTGAADDSGLPNDRFFAVRPEGSVSTLKIQRTERGDSAVYLCASSLGPGTYGYTFGSGTRLTVV.

In its sample, this clonotype was seen many times. As DNA, the CDR3 is TGTGCCAGCAGCCATAGACAGGGGAACTACAATGAGCAGTTCTTC. It yields the protein CASSHRQGNYNEQFF. The chain couples TRBV7-6 to TRBJ2-1; 8 positions match TRBD1. This CDR3 comprises 15 residues. The ends lost 5 bases at V and 3 bases at J; junction bases unmatched: 6. Germline V CDR1 and CDR2: SGHVS, FNYEAQ.

This clonotype was recorded at least ten times. The chain has TRBV7-2 and TRBJ1-6, with 9 bases fitting TRBD1. The germline CDR1 and CDR2 sequences are SGHTA and FQGNSA. Germline trimming cut 5 bases from V and 11 bases from J; bases unmatched to any gene: 10. The CDR3 is 15 amino acids. CDR3 loop: CASSPPGTGTPPLHF. The DNA of the CDR3 is TGTGCCAGCAGCCCCCCCGGGACAGGGACACCACCCCTCCACTTT.

V gene TRBV11-1 combines with J gene TRBJ2-1; 7 nucleotides align to TRBD2. With 0 bases clipped from V and 2 bases from J, the junction kept 4 bases outside the gene matches. The CDR3 consists of 16 residues. Germline V gene lookup returns CDR1 SGHAT and CDR2 FQDESV (reference sequence). The DNA for the CDR3 is TGTGCCAGCAGCTTAGCGAGACGGGGGGCCTACAATGAGCAGTTCTTC. Its translation: CASSLARRGAYNEQFF.

This clonotype has ten or more counts. The chain joins TRBV20-1 to TRBJ1-1; 7 bases match TRBD1. The CDR3 contains 13 residues. Germline V gene data show CDR1 as DFQATT and CDR2 as SNEGSKA (reference sequence). J lost 4 bases, V lost 1 base, and 3 bases had no gene match. The CDR3 DNA is TGCAGTGCTAGAGTCCCAGGGGGCACTGAAGCTTTCTTT. This encodes CSARVPGGTEAFF.

This clonotype came up a few times. The J gene is TRBJ2-7, the V gene TRBV27, with D perhaps assigned TRBD1 or TRBD2 (6 bases each). The CDR3 has 14 residues. Germline CDR1 MNHEY, CDR2 SMNVEV (reference sequence). V was clipped by 5 bases and J by 2 bases, with 13 bases between them. This chain's CDR3 is CASSPLGGTYEQYV. CDR3 in DNA: TGTGCCAGCAGTCCCCTAGGGGGGACCTACGAGCAGTACGTC.

This clonotype has a count of ten or more. CDR3 DNA: TGCAGTGCTAGAGAAACGGGGTCGAGCTATGGCTACACCTTC. It encodes CSARETGSSYGYTF. The V gene is TRBV20-1, the J gene TRBJ1-2; D is unclear. The CDR3 contains 14 residues. Trimming removed 0 bases from V and 4 bases from J, with 12 bases in between. The germline V gene encodes CDR1 DFQATT and CDR2 SNEGSKA (reference sequence).

This clonotype was detected many times. The rearrangement links TRBV25-1 to TRBJ2-1, with TRBD1 identical over 8 bases. J lost 2 bases, V lost 8 bases, and 5 bases had no gene match. Germline CDR1 and CDR2: MGHDK and SYGVNS. This CDR3 is built from 14 residues. The DNA for the CDR3 is TGTGCCAGCGGGGGACAGGCTCCCTACAATGAGCAGTTCTTC. Its translation: CASGGQAPYNEQFF.

The V and J genes are TRBV14 and TRBJ2-1; D remains ambiguous. Germline CDR1 SGHDN, CDR2 FVKESK. V was pared by 4 bases and J by 0 bases, with 16 bases between. The CDR3 has 17 residues. CDR3 residues: CASSPKFGLSSYNEQFF. CDR3 DNA: TGTGCCAGCAGCCCTAAGTTCGGGCTTAGCTCCTACAATGAGCAGTTCTTC.

With respect to this clonotype: It may be a read error: a sequence one base away is much more abundant. This chain links TRBV10-3 with TRBJ2-1; tentatively, D is TRBD1 (7 bases). CDR3 length: 13 amino acids. Germline CDR1 ENHRY, CDR2 SYGVKD. In nucleotides, the CDR3 is TGTGCCATCAACCAGGGGGGTCGCGATGACCAGTTCTTC. Protein product: CAINQGGRDDQFF.